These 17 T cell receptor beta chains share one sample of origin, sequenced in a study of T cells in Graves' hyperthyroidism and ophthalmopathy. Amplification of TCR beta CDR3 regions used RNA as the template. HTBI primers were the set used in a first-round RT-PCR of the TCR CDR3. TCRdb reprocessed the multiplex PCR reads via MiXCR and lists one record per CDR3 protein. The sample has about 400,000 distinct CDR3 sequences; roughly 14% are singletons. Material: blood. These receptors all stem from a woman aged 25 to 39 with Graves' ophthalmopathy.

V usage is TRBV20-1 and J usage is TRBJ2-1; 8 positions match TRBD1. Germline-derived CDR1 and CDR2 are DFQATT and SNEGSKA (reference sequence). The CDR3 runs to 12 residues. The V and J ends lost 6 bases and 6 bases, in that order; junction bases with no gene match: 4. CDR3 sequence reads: CSAPTGVNEQFF. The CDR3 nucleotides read TGCAGTGCGCCGACAGGGGTCAATGAGCAGTTCTTC.

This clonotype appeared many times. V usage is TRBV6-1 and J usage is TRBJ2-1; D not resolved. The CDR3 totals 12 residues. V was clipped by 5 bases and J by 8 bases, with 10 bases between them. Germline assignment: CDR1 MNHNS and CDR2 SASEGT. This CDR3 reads CASSRFHDEQFF. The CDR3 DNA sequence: TGTGCCAGCAGTCGGTTCCACGATGAGCAGTTCTTC.

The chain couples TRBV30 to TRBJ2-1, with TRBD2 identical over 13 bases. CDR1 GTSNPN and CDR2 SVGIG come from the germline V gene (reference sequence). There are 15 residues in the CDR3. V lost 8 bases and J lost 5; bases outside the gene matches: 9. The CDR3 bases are TGTGCCAGCAGCCGCGGGACTAGCGGGGACAATGAGCAGTTCTTC. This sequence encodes CASSRGTSGDNEQFF.

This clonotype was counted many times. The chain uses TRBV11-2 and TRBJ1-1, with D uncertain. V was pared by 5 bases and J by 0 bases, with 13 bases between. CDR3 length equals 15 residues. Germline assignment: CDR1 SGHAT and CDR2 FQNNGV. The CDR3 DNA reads TGTGCCAGCAGCCCCCGGGAGCTAATGAACACTGAAGCTTTCTTT. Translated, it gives CASSPRELMNTEAFF.

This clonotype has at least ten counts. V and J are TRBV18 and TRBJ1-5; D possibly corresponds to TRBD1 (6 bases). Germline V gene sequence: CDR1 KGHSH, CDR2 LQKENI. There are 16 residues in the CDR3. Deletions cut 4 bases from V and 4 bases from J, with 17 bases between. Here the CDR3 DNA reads TGTGCCAGCTCACTACAGGGTGGGGAGACAAATCAGCCCCAGCATTTT. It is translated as CASSLQGGETNQPQHF.

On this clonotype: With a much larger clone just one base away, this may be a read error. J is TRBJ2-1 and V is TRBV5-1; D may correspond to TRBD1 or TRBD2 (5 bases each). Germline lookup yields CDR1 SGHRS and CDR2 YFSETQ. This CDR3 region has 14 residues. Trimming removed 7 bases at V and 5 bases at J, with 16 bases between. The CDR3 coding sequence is TGCGCCAGCGGCCCGGGGCTAGTTAACAATGAGCAGTTCTTC. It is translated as CASGPGLVNNEQFF.

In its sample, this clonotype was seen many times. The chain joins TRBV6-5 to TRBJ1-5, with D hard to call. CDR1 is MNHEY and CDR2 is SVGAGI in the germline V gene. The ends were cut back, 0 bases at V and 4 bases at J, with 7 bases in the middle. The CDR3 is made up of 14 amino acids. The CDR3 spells CASSYSGINQPQHF. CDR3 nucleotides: TGTGCCAGCAGTTACTCGGGCATAAATCAGCCCCAGCATTTT.

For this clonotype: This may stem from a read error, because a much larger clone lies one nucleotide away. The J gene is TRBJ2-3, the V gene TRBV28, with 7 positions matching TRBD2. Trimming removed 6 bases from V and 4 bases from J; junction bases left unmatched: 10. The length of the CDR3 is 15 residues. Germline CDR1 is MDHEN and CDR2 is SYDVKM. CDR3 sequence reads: CASSNLGGGSDTQYF. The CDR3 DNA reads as TGTGCCAGCAGCAACCTTGGGGGGGGATCAGATACGCAGTATTTT. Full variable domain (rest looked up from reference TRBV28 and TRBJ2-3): DVKVTQSSRYLVKRTGEKVFLECVQDMDHENMFWYRQDPGLGLRLIYFSYDVKMKEKGDIPEGYSVSREKKERFSLILESASTNQTSMYLCASSNLGGGSDTQYFGPGTRLTVL.

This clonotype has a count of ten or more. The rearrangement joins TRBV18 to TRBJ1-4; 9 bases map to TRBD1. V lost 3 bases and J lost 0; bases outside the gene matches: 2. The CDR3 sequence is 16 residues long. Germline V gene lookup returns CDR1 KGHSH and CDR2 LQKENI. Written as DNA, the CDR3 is TGTGCCAGCTCACCGACAGGGGGGACAACTAATGAAAAACTGTTTTTT. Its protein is CASSPTGGTTNEKLFF.

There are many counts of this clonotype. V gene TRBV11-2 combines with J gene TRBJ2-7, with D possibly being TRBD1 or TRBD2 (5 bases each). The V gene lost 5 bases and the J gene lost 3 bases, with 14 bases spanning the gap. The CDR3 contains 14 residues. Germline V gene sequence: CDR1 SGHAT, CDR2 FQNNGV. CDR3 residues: CASSVGRDDYEQYF. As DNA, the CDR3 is TGTGCCAGCAGCGTTGGAAGGGACGACTACGAGCAGTACTTC.

CDR3 residues: CASSTRRGGTGELFF. CDR3 DNA sequence: TGTGCCAGCAGTACCCGCAGGGGAGGGACCGGGGAGCTGTTTTTT. The genes are TRBV27 and TRBJ2-2; a weak D match, TRBD2 (7 bases). The V and J ends lost 5 bases and 5 bases respectively, with 15 bases between them. The CDR3 length is 15 residues. The V gene's germline CDR1 is MNHEY and CDR2 SMNVEV (reference sequence).

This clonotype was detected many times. Here the CDR3 DNA reads TGCAGTGCTAGAAGCCTTTCGCAGAGTATTAGCACAGATACGCAGTATTTT. Translated: CSARSLSQSISTDTQYF. J is TRBJ2-3 and V is TRBV20-1; no firm D call. Germline CDR1 and CDR2: DFQATT and SNEGSKA (reference sequence). V was pared by 2 bases and J by 0 bases, with 18 bases between. The CDR3 length is 17 residues.

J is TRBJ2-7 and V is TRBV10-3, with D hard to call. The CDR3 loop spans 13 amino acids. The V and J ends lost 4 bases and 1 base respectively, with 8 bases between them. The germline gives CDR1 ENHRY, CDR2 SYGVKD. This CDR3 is CAISGLISYEQYF. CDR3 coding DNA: TGTGCCATCAGTGGGCTAATATCCTACGAGCAGTACTTC.

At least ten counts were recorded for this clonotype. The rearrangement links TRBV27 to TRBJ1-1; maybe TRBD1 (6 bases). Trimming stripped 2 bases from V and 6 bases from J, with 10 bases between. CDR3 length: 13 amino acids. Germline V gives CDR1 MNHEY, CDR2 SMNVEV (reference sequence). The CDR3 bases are TGTGCCAGCAGTTTAGGGGGGGCAGCTGAAGCTTTCTTT. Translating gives CASSLGGAAEAFF.

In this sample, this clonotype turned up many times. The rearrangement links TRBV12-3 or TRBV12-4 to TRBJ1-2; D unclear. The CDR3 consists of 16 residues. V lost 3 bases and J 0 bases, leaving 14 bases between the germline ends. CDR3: CASSFSVWTTNYGYTF. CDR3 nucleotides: TGTGCCAGCAGTTTTTCGGTCTGGACCACTAACTATGGCTACACCTTC.

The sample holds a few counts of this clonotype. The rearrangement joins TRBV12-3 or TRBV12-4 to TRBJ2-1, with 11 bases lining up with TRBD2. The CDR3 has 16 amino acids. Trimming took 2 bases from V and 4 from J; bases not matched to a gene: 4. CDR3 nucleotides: TGTGCCAGCAGTTTAATAGCGGGGGGGCCTTACAATGAGCAGTTCTTC. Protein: CASSLIAGGPYNEQFF.

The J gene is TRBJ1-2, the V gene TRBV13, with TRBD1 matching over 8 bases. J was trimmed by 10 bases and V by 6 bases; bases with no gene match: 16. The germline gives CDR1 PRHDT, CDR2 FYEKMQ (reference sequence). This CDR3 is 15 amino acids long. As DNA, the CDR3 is TGTGCCAGCAGGGACTTATCAGGACAGGGTCAGGACTACACCTTC. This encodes CASRDLSGQGQDYTF.